This T cell receptor (beta chain) stems from a study of T cell repertoires in cytomegalovirus infection. Study context: Evidence of both CMV infection and a matching HLA type came from public TCR beta signatures.

TCRdb fed the reads into MiXCR, producing one record per CDR3 protein. The table has about a million distinct CDR3 sequences, about a third seen once; the top ten hold over 10%. Study-wide points: Adding up the frequency of public TCR beta families identified people who carried CMV plus the relevant HLA.

This clonotype was seen a handful of times. Its antigen is not known. V was shortened by 3 bases and J by 8 bases, with 16 bases between the two germline ends. The CDR3 consists of 14 residues. Germline assignment: CDR1 LGHNA and CDR2 YSLEER. The chain combines TRBV4-3 with TRBJ1-2, with D possibly being TRBD1 (6 bases). The material sequenced was cultured CD8+ T cells from PBMCs, taken from culture after CMV antigen stimulation. This sequence was found in a human donor in good health (CMV status not recorded). Some clones in this sample may be carry-over from other donors' samples. The CDR3: CASSQGAGKKGYTF. As DNA, the CDR3 is TGCGCCAGCAGCCAGGGGGCCGGTAAGAAGGGCTACACCTTC.